This T cell receptor (beta chain) was profiled in a study of blood T cell repertoires in COVID-19. Study at large: COVID-19 samples, acute and convalescent, were from the United States, Italy and Spain. The cDNA or gDNA used as material had been derived from T cells, B-cell-depleted T cells, or PBMCs.

V was clipped by 8 bases and J by 1 base, with 8 bases between them. The CDR3 length is 12 residues. Germline V gene sequence: CDR1 LNHDA, CDR2 SQIVND (reference sequence). Per the original methods: Amplification of reference gene primers was used by the study to estimate nucleated cell counts. The assay was immunoSEQ multiplex PCR, and TCRdb's table has in-frame clones only and misses some. V and J calls and clone size are given by that table; D and trimming were obtained from the DNA. The top ten clones hold approximately 12% of a sample with about 37,000 clones, around nine tenths of them seen once.

This clonotype was sampled from a man in his sixties with active COVID-19. The chain has TRBV19 and TRBJ1-1; possible D gene TRBD1, 6 bases. The sample comprised peripheral blood. The DNA of the CDR3 is TGTGCCAGTGGACAGCCGAACACTGAAGCTTTCTTT. It specifies CASGQPNTEAFF.